The sequence of this T cell receptor beta chain was determined in a study of identical twins listed by TCRdb under 2016. Background on the whole study: The study deep-sequenced TCR alpha and beta repertoires from monozygotic twins, unrelated adults of various ages and cord blood to test whether fetal clonotypes persist. Replicate twin experiments were performed at different times using different library preparation protocols to rule out contamination. What the work shows at the level of the full study, not this receptor alone: Because the same donors could not be followed over many years, the conclusions relied on cross-sectional statistical analysis. Abundant cord blood beta clonotypes carried fewer insertions; young adult naive repertoires showed a weaker similar trend, while memory repertoires showed none. Compared with coincidental sharing between unrelated individuals, an excess of low generation-probability sequences was observed among out-of-frame TCR alpha sequences shared between twins. In beta out-of-frame sequences, excess twin sharing was weaker, because having fewer shared sequences lowered the signal-to-noise ratio. Out-of-frame TCR alpha sharing in monozygotic twins was systematically underestimated by recombination models, whereas sharing between unrelated individuals was in agreement with the recombination models. Invariant T cells such as MAIT and iNKT could partly confound zero-insertion analyses, though diverse VJ usage argued against this for most clonotypes.

The library was built by means of 5' RACE. These reads were obtained on an Illumina HiSeq 2000. A universal primer binding site was added through template switching, and the final cDNA carried a unique molecular identifier so that TCR cDNA molecules could be counted accurately. First-strand cDNA for TCR alpha and beta chains was synthesized from specific primers in the conserved constant-segment region. To control for contamination, every cDNA library was double barcoded, receiving both a SMART-Mk sample barcode and Illumina barcodes. Two successive PCR steps introduced TruSeq adapter sequences along with Illumina sample barcodes. TCR alpha and beta cDNA libraries were sequenced on the Illumina HiSeq platform with custom primers. The paper's data handling went like this. Unique molecular identifiers were extracted from raw reads with MiGEC, and CDR3 positions were determined with MiXCR. Recombination models were inferred per individual with the repgenHMM and IGoR tools using an EM algorithm. Shared clonotypes were analyzed with the tcR package in R, and sharing was normalized by the product of cloneset sizes. Out-of-frame nonproductive sequences were analyzed to study raw recombination free of thymic and clonal selection effects. TCRdb trimmed public reads at Q25 via fastp, called clones via MiXCR and kept in-frame beta chains. Each entry merges the rows of one CDR3 protein and shows their most common DNA and genes. TCRdb, not the original authors, processed these V and J calls. Recorded for this sample are just over 450,000 distinct CDR3 sequences; around 14% of them occurred a single time. The ten largest clonotypes hold 0.52% of the sample.

V is trimmed back by 4 bases and J by 6 bases, and the junction contains 12 bases that no gene match accounts for. The germline V gene (reference sequence) specifies LNHNV as CDR1 and YYDKDF as CDR2. The CDR3, cysteine through phenylalanine, is 16 amino acids long. The only DNA kept is the CDR3, 48 bases in frame from the first base. Only healthy Caucasian donors were included. The twin cohort comprised three pairs of female monozygotic twins, all aged about 18 to 29 years. Positive isolation kits from Invitrogen were used to isolate CD4+ and CD8+ T cell populations. This clonotype has a count of ten or more. Its antigen has not been determined. Base qualities are not recorded, but no much larger clone differs from it by a single base. In addition, the sample was reused for a study of yellow fever vaccine responses in identical twins. As noted in the second study: According to the authors, the vaccine-induced T cell response in identical twins seemed to be partly convergent and partly specific to each individual. In the study, vaccine-responding T cell clones were precisely tracked in identical twins.

The sequence was collected from a woman under 30 in good health. Sequenced input: CD4+ T cells sorted from blood. The chain is made from TRBV15 and TRBJ2-3; 8 bases in between match TRBD2. The DNA is TGTGCCACCAGCAAACCACGAGGACTAGCCCCGGATACGCAGTATTTT. Its translation reads: CATSKPRGLAPDTQYF.